This is a list of T cell receptor beta chains from one sample in a study of OX40 agonist ivuxolimab in advanced cancers. Measured with immunoSEQ multiplex PCR; TCRdb has only the in-frame clones, and not every one. This sample carries some 73,000 clones, around 87% of them seen once, and the ten largest clones take about 8%. Source: CD4+ or CD8+ T cells sorted from blood, taken in a trial of the OX40 agonist ivuxolimab. All receptors derive from an adult with an advanced solid tumor such as melanoma, head and neck, liver or kidney cancer. CDR3s include the opening cysteine and the closing phenylalanine or tryptophan. Fields, in order: D gene, V gene, J gene, CDR3 DNA, CDR3 protein. D genes are given only for firm matches.

D: NA; V: TRBV6-1; J: TRBJ1-1; DNA: TGTGCCAGCAGCCCCCGGGGTCCAGGGACTGAAGCTTTCTTT; CDR3: CASSPRGPGTEAFF
D: NA; V: TRBV9; J: TRBJ1-2; DNA: TGTGCCAGCAGCGTAGGAGCCCCAGGGGCCCTCCTCTATGGCTACACCTTC; CDR3: CASSVGAPGALLYGYTF
D: NA; V: TRBV6-5; J: TRBJ2-7; DNA: TGTGCCAGCAGTTACAAAAACCCAGGATACGAGCAGTACTTC; CDR3: CASSYKNPGYEQYF
D: NA; V: TRBV6-1; J: TRBJ2-1; DNA: TGTGCCAGCAGTGAAGCGGGAGGCCGCTCCTACAATGAGCAGTTCTTC; CDR3: CASSEAGGRSYNEQFF
D: NA; V: TRBV7-3; J: TRBJ2-2; DNA: TGTGCCAGCAGCTTAAGCAGGGGAGAGGCCGGGGAGCTGTTTTTT; CDR3: CASSLSRGEAGELFF
D: NA; V: TRBV30; J: TRBJ1-1; DNA: TGTGCCTGGAAGCCTATGAACACTGAAGCTTTCTTT; CDR3: CAWKPMNTEAFF
D: TRBD1; V: TRBV11-3; J: TRBJ2-7; DNA: TGTGCCAGCAGCTTAGGACTGACAGGGGGCCGCTACGAGCAGTACTTC; CDR3: CASSLGLTGGRYEQYF
D: NA; V: TRBV7-2; J: TRBJ2-7; DNA: TGTGCCAGCAGCTTGCTGGGGGCGAGGTCAGATGAGCAGTACTTC; CDR3: CASSLLGARSDEQYF
D: TRBD2; V: TRBV6-5; J: TRBJ2-5; DNA: TGTGCCAGCAGTTACGTGCGGGAGCAAGAGACCCAGTACTTC; CDR3: CASSYVREQETQYF
D: NA; V: TRBV7-9; J: TRBJ2-1; DNA: TGTGCCAGCAGCTCAGGTCGTGGGGAGCCCAATGAGCAGTTCTTC; CDR3: CASSSGRGEPNEQFF
D: NA; V: TRBV20-1; J: TRBJ2-7; DNA: TGCAGTGCTAGTTTCAACGAGCAGTACTTC; CDR3: CSASFNEQYF